Below are 28 T cell receptor beta chains sequenced from a single sample in a study of cytomegalovirus exposure and HLA in healthy donors. The PCR employed 60 Vbeta primers together with 13 Jbeta primers. Sequencing was performed with immunoSEQ multiplex PCR; in TCRdb, only in-frame clones are kept and a portion is missing. The data contain approximately 200,000 clones, over 65% of them singletons. Material for sequencing was PBMCs. All receptors come from a middle-aged man in good health and CMV-seronegative.

This clone was detected only a few times. V and J are TRBV7-9 and TRBJ1-2; D call uncertain. The CDR3 loop spans 14 amino acids. Trimming pared 4 bases from V and 4 bases from J, leaving 13 bases between. Germline V gene sequence: CDR1 SEHNR, CDR2 FQNEAQ (reference sequence). The DNA for the CDR3 is TGTGCCAGCAGCTCTGGAGGAGGCAGCTATGGCTACACCTTC. Amino acid sequence: CASSSGGGSYGYTF.

This clone has just one count. The gene calls are TRBV10-3 and TRBJ2-1, with 13 nucleotides matching TRBD2. The germline gives CDR1 ENHRY, CDR2 SYGVKD. With 9 bases clipped from V and 6 bases from J, the junction kept 5 bases outside the gene matches. CDR3 length: 14 amino acids. CDR3 region: CAMGLAGPGNEQFF. In nucleotides, the CDR3 is TGTGCCATGGGACTAGCGGGACCCGGCAATGAGCAGTTCTTC.

This clone occurred once. The chain is built from TRBV28 and TRBJ2-5; 8 positions agree with TRBD2. With V trimmed by 6 bases and J by 5 bases, 11 bases remained unmatched. This CDR3 spans 15 amino acids. Germline lookup yields CDR1 MDHEN and CDR2 SYDVKM. The CDR3 nucleotides are TGTGCCAGCAGCCCCGTCGGGGGGGCTAGGGAGACCCAGTACTTC. It codes for CASSPVGGARETQYF.

This clone showed up just a few times. The chain employs TRBV11-3 and TRBJ2-2; TRBD1 aligns across 9 bases. This CDR3 has 15 amino acids. With V trimmed by 5 bases and J by 8 bases, 9 bases remained unmatched. CDR1 SGHNT and CDR2 YENEEA come from the germline V gene. DNA of the CDR3: TGTGCCAGCAGCCCCGAAGGGACAGGGCTGGGGGAGCTGTTTTTT. Translation: CASSPEGTGLGELFF.

The chain joins TRBV6-1 to TRBJ1-2, with 10 bases identical to TRBD1. Per the germline V gene, CDR1 is MNHNS and CDR2 is SASEGT. The CDR3 totals 15 residues. J was trimmed by 5 bases and V by 6 bases; bases with no gene match: 9. This CDR3 is CASRDSTGGAYGYTF. The CDR3 bases are TGTGCCAGCAGGGACTCGACAGGGGGCGCGTATGGCTACACCTTC.

This clone was observed a few times. This chain connects TRBV7-9 to TRBJ2-5; TRBD1 matches at 10 bases. The DNA end lines up better with TRBJ2-7; the J call may be wrong. The CDR3 extends over 13 amino acids. Germline values: CDR1 SEHNR, CDR2 FQNEAQ (reference sequence). The CDR3 DNA reads as TGTGCCAGCAGCGACAGGGGGCCCTACGAGCAGTACTTC. It is translated as CASSDRGPYEQYF.

This sequence joins TRBV4-1 and TRBJ1-1; 7 bases match TRBD1. The CDR3 sequence is 17 residues long. After removal of 4 bases from V and 1 base from J, the junction contained 12 bases not matched to a gene. Germline V CDR1 and CDR2: MGHRA, YSYEKL. CDR3 DNA sequence: TGCGCCAGCAGCCCAGGGGACCTGCGGACAGGGAACACTGAAGCTTTCTTT. Protein product: CASSPGDLRTGNTEAFF.

CDR3 nucleotide sequence: TGCGCCAGCAGCAACAGGGTTGATGAGCAGTTCTTC. Translated: CASSNRVDEQFF. V usage is TRBV5-1 and J usage is TRBJ2-1; TRBD1 is a possible D gene (6 bases). The CDR3 length is 12 residues. From germline, CDR1 is SGHRS and CDR2 YFSETQ. V was clipped by 4 bases and J by 8 bases, with 10 bases between them.

This clone showed up just a few times. V is TRBV6-6 and J is TRBJ2-3; 9 bases fit TRBD2. The CDR3 is made up of 14 amino acids. Germline V gives CDR1 MNHNY, CDR2 SVGAGI (reference sequence). Trimming cost V 0 bases and J 13 bases; bases outside gene matches: 8. CDR3 loop: CASSYSGGGAIEYF. In DNA, the CDR3 is TGTGCCAGCAGTTACTCGGGCGGGGGGGCTATTGAGTATTTT.

V and J are TRBV5-6 and TRBJ2-1; TRBD2 might be the D (6 bases). CDR1 is SGHDT, CDR2 YYEEEE, per germline. V dropped 0 bases and J dropped 0 bases, with 10 bases sitting between them. The CDR3 extends over 16 amino acids. The CDR3 protein is CASSLEQTSSYNEQFF. The CDR3 DNA reads TGTGCCAGCAGCTTGGAGCAGACTAGCTCCTACAATGAGCAGTTCTTC.

V and J are TRBV30 and TRBJ2-1; possibly TRBD2 for D (6 bases). V was cut by 5 bases and J by 8 bases, with 13 bases left in between. The CDR3 contains 12 residues. Germline assignment: CDR1 GTSNPN and CDR2 SVGIG (reference sequence). This CDR3 reads CAWSGRNDEQFF. CDR3 DNA sequence: TGTGCCTGGTCTGGGAGGAATGATGAGCAGTTCTTC.

J is TRBJ2-3 and V is TRBV7-2; 8 nucleotides line up with TRBD2. Germline assignment: CDR1 SGHTA and CDR2 FQGNSA. The V and J ends lost 4 bases and 2 bases, in that order; junction bases with no gene match: 17. CDR3 size: 19 residues. The CDR3 DNA is TGTGCCAGCAGCTACCTGCCTAGGGGAGCGGGAGCCCACACAGATACGCAGTATTTT. Translation: CASSYLPRGAGAHTDTQYF.

This chain links TRBV19 with TRBJ1-5; D gene ambiguous. Looked up from germline, CDR1 is LNHDA and CDR2 is SQIVND (reference sequence). The CDR3 extends over 15 amino acids. V lost 1 base, J lost 7 bases, and 14 bases lay in between. As DNA, the CDR3 is TGTGCCAGTAGTATAGGAGGCACCGTCGTACAGCCCCAGCATTTT. Protein sequence: CASSIGGTVVQPQHF.

The V and J genes are TRBV19 and TRBJ2-5, with 7 bases lining up with TRBD1. V shed 6 bases and J 8 bases; nucleotides not matched to a gene: 12. The CDR3 has 14 residues. Germline V CDR1 and CDR2: LNHDA, SQIVND (reference sequence). The CDR3 DNA is TGTGCCAGTAGAAACACGGGACAGAGTGGAACCCAGTACTTC. Translation: CASRNTGQSGTQYF.

The chain couples TRBV27 to TRBJ1-1, with a tentative D call TRBD1 (5 bases). Trimming shortened V by 0 bases and J by 5 bases, and 16 bases separated the two germline ends. In germline, CDR1 is MNHEY, CDR2 SMNVEV (reference sequence). The CDR3 is 16 residues long. The CDR3 DNA reads TGTGCCAGCAGTTTATCGTATCGGCAGGGTTCTACTGAAGCTTTCTTT. Encoded protein: CASSLSYRQGSTEAFF.

The gene calls are TRBV29-1 and TRBJ1-1; D is uncertain. V dropped 4 bases and J dropped 1 base, with 7 bases sitting between them. The CDR3 is 12 amino acids. Germline-derived CDR1 and CDR2 are SQVTM and ANQGSEA. The CDR3 DNA reads as TGCAGCGTTGGCGAGGCGAACACTGAAGCTTTCTTT. This sequence encodes CSVGEANTEAFF.

V and J are TRBV7-9 and TRBJ2-3; tentatively, D is TRBD2 (5 bases). This CDR3 has 18 amino acids. V gave up 3 bases and J gave up 0 bases, with 19 bases separating them. Germline-derived CDR1 and CDR2 are SEHNR and FQNEAQ (reference sequence). The CDR3 spells CASSFTTTRLVSTDTQYF. The CDR3 DNA sequence: TGTGCCAGCAGCTTTACGACCACTAGACTCGTAAGCACAGATACGCAGTATTTT.

This CDR3 reads CASSTGRTQETQYF. CDR3 nucleotides: TGCGCCAGCAGTACAGGGAGAACCCAAGAGACCCAGTACTTC. This chain uses TRBV5-1 with TRBJ2-5; D perhaps matches TRBD1 (6 bases). The CDR3 is 14 amino acids. The V end lost 5 bases, the J end lost 1 base, and 12 bases lay between the germline ends. In germline, CDR1 is SGHRS, CDR2 YFSETQ.

The chain has TRBV7-8 and TRBJ2-2, with 10 nucleotides matching TRBD2. The junction had 6 bases not matched to a gene; V was cut back by 2 bases and J by 6 bases. The germline CDR1 and CDR2 sequences are SGHVS and FQNEAQ. This CDR3 is 16 amino acids long. The CDR3 DNA is TGTGCCAGCAGCTTAACCCTAGCGGGAGTTCCCGGGGAGCTGTTTTTT. Its translation is CASSLTLAGVPGELFF.

The rearrangement joins TRBV10-1 to TRBJ1-4; D is unclear. The germline V and J ends were trimmed by 0 bases and 7 bases, with 12 bases remaining between them. This CDR3 comprises 15 residues. The germline CDR1 and CDR2 sequences are WNHNN and SYGVQD (reference sequence). The CDR3 sequence: CASSESLGGGEKLFF. The CDR3 region has the DNA TGCGCCAGCAGTGAGTCCCTAGGCGGTGGTGAAAAACTGTTTTTT.

This rearrangement joins TRBV10-1 to TRBJ1-3; D call uncertain. This CDR3 has 21 residues. Germline CDR1 and CDR2: WNHNN and SYGVQD (reference sequence). Between the trimmed V and J ends, which lost 1 base and 8 bases, there was a span of 33 bases. This CDR3 reads CASSEWAGIAWSLVVEDTIYF. The CDR3, as DNA: TGCGCCAGCAGTGAGTGGGCGGGAATCGCCTGGAGTTTGGTAGTAGAGGACACCATATATTTT.

V is TRBV19 and J is TRBJ1-1, with D unresolved. CDR1 is LNHDA, CDR2 SQIVND, per germline (reference sequence). The CDR3 totals 11 residues. V gave up 5 bases and J gave up 4 bases, with 5 bases separating them. The CDR3 here is CASSFGTEAFF. CDR3 in DNA: TGTGCCAGTAGTTTCGGCACTGAAGCTTTCTTT.

This chain links TRBV5-1 with TRBJ2-7; 9 nucleotides align to TRBD1. Trimming cost V 0 bases and J 5 bases; bases outside gene matches: 12. The CDR3 extends over 17 amino acids. Germline assignment: CDR1 SGHRS and CDR2 YFSETQ. The CDR3 coding sequence is TGCGCCAGCAGCTTGGACATCCCGACAGGGGGATGGAACGAGCAGTACTTC. Its translation is CASSLDIPTGGWNEQYF.

This rearrangement joins TRBV19 to TRBJ1-5; 9 bases are shared with TRBD1. The V and J ends lost 4 bases and 5 bases, in that order; junction bases with no gene match: 3. The germline V gene has CDR1 LNHDA and CDR2 SQIVND (reference sequence). This CDR3 has 14 residues. The CDR3 DNA reads TGTGCCAGTAGTACCGGGACAGGGCATCAGCCCCAGCATTTT. Its protein is CASSTGTGHQPQHF. Complete variable domain (other parts from reference TRBV19 and TRBJ1-5): DGGITQSPKYLFRKEGQNVTLSCEQNLNHDAMYWYRQDPGQGLRLIYYSQIVNDFQKGDIAEGYSVSREKKESFPLTVTSAQKNPTAFYLCASSTGTGHQPQHFGDGTRLSIL.

The genes are TRBV7-9 and TRBJ2-2; TRBD1 matches 7 bases. V lost 7 bases, J lost 0 bases, and 8 bases stayed unmatched. Germline-derived CDR1 and CDR2 are SEHNR and FQNEAQ (reference sequence). The CDR3 sequence is 16 residues long. CDR3 sequence: CASTLSGTANTGELFF. CDR3 DNA: TGTGCCAGCACCCTCTCCGGGACAGCGAACACCGGGGAGCTGTTTTTT. Combining the CDR3 with reference TRBV7-9 and TRBJ2-2 gives the whole variable domain DTGVSQNPRHKITKRGQNVTFRCDPISEHNRLYWYRQTLGQGPEFLTYFQNEAQLEKSRLLSDRFSAERPKGSFSTLEIQRTEQGDSAMYLCASTLSGTANTGELFFGEGSRLTVL.

V is TRBV18 and J is TRBJ1-2; D remains unclear. Trimming shortened V by 6 bases and J by 4 bases, and 12 bases separated the two germline ends. The CDR3 contains 13 residues. Germline CDR1 reads KGHSH; CDR2 reads LQKENI. The CDR3 bases are TGTGCCAGCTCCCTCGGAGAAAGCTATGGCTACACCTTC. Translation gives CASSLGESYGYTF.

The chain couples TRBV27 to TRBJ1-6; no reliable D call. Germline V CDR1 and CDR2: MNHEY, SMNVEV (reference sequence). There are 18 residues in the CDR3. Trimming shortened V by 2 bases and J by 8 bases, and 22 bases separated the two germline ends. The CDR3 sequence: CASSLLNPSLGADSPLHF. The CDR3 region has the DNA TGTGCCAGCAGTTTACTCAACCCATCGCTCGGAGCGGATTCACCCCTCCACTTT.

The J gene is TRBJ2-7, the V gene TRBV5-1; 11 nucleotides match TRBD2. The CDR3 is 17 residues long. V shed 1 base, J shed 7 bases, and the junction held 13 bases outside the gene matches. Germline V lookup: CDR1 SGHRS, CDR2 YFSETQ. CDR3 in amino acids: CASSLRETSGSTGEQYF. The DNA of the CDR3 is TGCGCCAGCAGCTTGAGAGAAACTAGCGGGAGTACGGGGGAGCAGTACTTC.